Following are 2 T cell receptor beta chains from one sample sequenced in a study of blood T cells in healthy people across ages. A second PCR of 7 to 11 cycles used a sample-barcoded 5' primer and a J-beta primer mix. MiXCR, applied by TCRdb to the 5' RACE reads, yields one record per CDR3 protein. The sample holds about 730,000 distinct CDR3 sequences, roughly 45% seen once. Sequenced: blood. All receptors come from a woman aged 60 to 75 in good health.

The chain has TRBV6-5 and TRBJ1-4; 7 bases fit TRBD1. The CDR3 covers 16 residues. Germline CDR1 and CDR2: MNHEY and SVGAGI. V was clipped by 6 bases and J by 5 bases; unmatched bases: 12. CDR3 sequence reads: CASRSQPGQQNEKLFF. CDR3 nucleotides: TGTGCCAGCAGGTCTCAACCGGGACAGCAGAATGAAAAACTGTTTTTT.

Many counts were recorded for this clonotype. The chain recombines TRBV7-2 with TRBJ2-6; D perhaps matches TRBD2 (6 bases). CDR3 length equals 18 residues. The germline V gene encodes CDR1 SGHTA and CDR2 FQGNSA. The V and J ends lost 6 bases and 0 bases respectively, with 18 bases between them. Here the CDR3 reads CASRSSGFLFSGANVLTF. For the CDR3, the DNA is TGTGCCAGCAGATCCAGCGGGTTCCTATTCTCTGGGGCCAACGTCCTGACTTTC.